A selection of T cell receptor beta chains follows, all from one sample in a study of blood T cells in healthy people across ages. TCRdb called the 5' RACE reads again in MiXCR, with one record for every CDR3 protein. The sample yields roughly 1.4 million distinct CDR3 sequences, roughly 60% seen once. Sequenced: blood. Receptors were obtained from a man aged 18 to 35 in good health. Each CDR3 is given with its conserved first and last residue. D genes are given only for firm matches. Size tells how often a clone was seen (once, few, many) or the class of an expanded clone, and some rows leave it out.

V gene: TRBV7-2
clone size: NA
D gene: NA
J gene: TRBJ2-7
CDR3 DNA: TGTGCCAGCAGGTCCGAGGGAACCCAGTACTTC
CDR3 protein: CASRSEGTQYF

V gene: TRBV10-1
clone size: NA
D gene: TRBD1
J gene: TRBJ2-3
CDR3 DNA: TGCGCCAGCAGTGAGTCTCCGGACAGGGCGACAGATACGCAGTATTTT
CDR3 protein: CASSESPDRATDTQYF

V gene: TRBV13
clone size: NA
D gene: TRBD2
J gene: TRBJ2-7
CDR3 DNA: TGTGCCAGCAGCCATGGGCGGGAGCACGACGAGCAGTACTTC
CDR3 protein: CASSHGREHDEQYF

V gene: TRBV7-9
clone size: NA
D gene: NA
J gene: TRBJ1-4
CDR3 DNA: TGTGCCAGCAGCGGAGACCGGGGCATTAATGAAAAACTGTTTTTT
CDR3 protein: CASSGDRGINEKLFF

V gene: TRBV6-6
clone size: NA
D gene: NA
J gene: TRBJ2-1
CDR3 DNA: TGTGCCAGCAGTTACCCGGACTCGTCTGGGAATGAGCAGTTCTTC
CDR3 protein: CASSYPDSSGNEQFF

V gene: TRBV2
clone size: few
D gene: NA
J gene: TRBJ2-7
CDR3 DNA: TGTGCCAGCAGTGAGAGGACAGCCGAGCAGTACTTC
CDR3 protein: CASSERTAEQYF

V gene: TRBV7-2
clone size: NA
D gene: TRBD1
J gene: TRBJ1-6
CDR3 DNA: TGTGCCAGCAGGGTTTCGACAGGGTCCTATGGGTCACCCCTCCACTTT
CDR3 protein: CASRVSTGSYGSPLHF

V gene: TRBV6-6
clone size: NA
D gene: NA
J gene: TRBJ2-7
CDR3 DNA: TGTGCCAGCAGTCCGATTAGGGGTGGCGAGCAGTACTTC
CDR3 protein: CASSPIRGGEQYF

V gene: TRBV4-2
clone size: NA
D gene: NA
J gene: TRBJ2-7
CDR3 DNA: TGTGCCAGCAGCCAAGAGGCCGGGAACTACGAGCAGTACTTC
CDR3 protein: CASSQEAGNYEQYF

V gene: TRBV6-2/TRBV6-3
clone size: NA
D gene: TRBD1
J gene: TRBJ2-1
CDR3 DNA: TGTGCCAGCAGTCGACAGGGCGATGAGCAGTTCTTC
CDR3 protein: CASSRQGDEQFF

V gene: TRBV7-2
clone size: few
D gene: NA
J gene: TRBJ2-5
CDR3 DNA: TGTGCCAGCAGCTCCCGGCCGCTGCCCGGAGAGACCCAGTACTTC
CDR3 protein: CASSSRPLPGETQYF

V gene: TRBV24-1
clone size: NA
D gene: NA
J gene: TRBJ2-1
CDR3 DNA: TGTGCCACCAGTGATTACAGGTGGCCCTACAATGAGCAGTTCTTC
CDR3 protein: CATSDYRWPYNEQFF

V gene: TRBV4-3
clone size: NA
D gene: NA
J gene: TRBJ1-1
CDR3 DNA: TGCGCCAGCAGCCAAGTGGGGTACGGGGGACCGAACACTGAAGCTTTCTTT
CDR3 protein: CASSQVGYGGPNTEAFF

V gene: TRBV27
clone size: NA
D gene: NA
J gene: TRBJ2-3
CDR3 DNA: TGTGCCAGCAGTTTTGTCAACCCAGATACGCAGTATTTT
CDR3 protein: CASSFVNPDTQYF

V gene: TRBV7-2
clone size: NA
D gene: NA
J gene: TRBJ2-7
CDR3 DNA: TGTGCCAGCAGCTCCGCCAGGGTACAGTACTTC
CDR3 protein: CASSSARVQYF

V gene: TRBV5-5
clone size: NA
D gene: NA
J gene: TRBJ2-7
CDR3 DNA: TGTGCCAGCAGCTTGAATGGTCTGCGGCAGGCAGTTTACGAGCAGTACTTC
CDR3 protein: CASSLNGLRQAVYEQYF

V gene: TRBV11-2
clone size: NA
D gene: NA
J gene: TRBJ1-1
CDR3 DNA: TGTGCCAGCAGCTTAGCGGGCATGATGAACACTGAAGCTTTCTTT
CDR3 protein: CASSLAGMMNTEAFF

V gene: TRBV4-1
clone size: NA
D gene: NA
J gene: TRBJ2-7
CDR3 DNA: TGCGCCAGCAGCCAAGGCTCCCAATCCTACGAGCAGTACTTC
CDR3 protein: CASSQGSQSYEQYF

V gene: TRBV24-1
clone size: few
D gene: NA
J gene: TRBJ2-3
CDR3 DNA: TGTGCCACCAGTGAGGGAAGGAGTAGCACAGATACGCAGTATTTT
CDR3 protein: CATSEGRSSTDTQYF

V gene: TRBV7-9
clone size: NA
D gene: TRBD1
J gene: TRBJ1-2
CDR3 DNA: TGTGCCAGCAGCTTAGCTGACAGGGGCCTCTATGGCTACACCTTC
CDR3 protein: CASSLADRGLYGYTF

V gene: TRBV28
clone size: few
D gene: TRBD1
J gene: TRBJ2-3
CDR3 DNA: TGTGCCAGTCGAATGACAGGGATAGGGACAGATACGCAGTATTTT
CDR3 protein: CASRMTGIGTDTQYF

V gene: TRBV29-1
clone size: few
D gene: NA
J gene: TRBJ2-5
CDR3 DNA: TGCAGCGTTGAAGTCCCACGCGGGACCCAGTACTTC
CDR3 protein: CSVEVPRGTQYF

V gene: TRBV2
clone size: NA
D gene: NA
J gene: TRBJ1-6
CDR3 DNA: TGTGCCAGCAGGATGGGGGCTGGGAATTCACCCCTCCACTTT
CDR3 protein: CASRMGAGNSPLHF

V gene: TRBV11-2
clone size: few
D gene: TRBD1
J gene: TRBJ2-5
CDR3 DNA: TGTGCCAGCAGCTTAGGGTCGGGACAGGGGAGAGGAGAGACCCAGTACTTC
CDR3 protein: CASSLGSGQGRGETQYF

V gene: TRBV27
clone size: NA
D gene: NA
J gene: TRBJ2-7
CDR3 DNA: TGTGCCAGCAGTGTTGGCCTAGGGTCCTACGAGCAGTACTTC
CDR3 protein: CASSVGLGSYEQYF

V gene: TRBV27
clone size: NA
D gene: TRBD2
J gene: TRBJ2-2
CDR3 DNA: TGTGCCAGCACTTTAGCGGGAGCGGGGGAGCTGTTTTTT
CDR3 protein: CASTLAGAGELFF

V gene: TRBV4-1
clone size: NA
D gene: TRBD2
J gene: TRBJ2-3
CDR3 DNA: TGCGCCAGCAGCCAAGCCGGAGGACTAGCGGGAGAGTATTTT
CDR3 protein: CASSQAGGLAGEYF

V gene: TRBV12-3/TRBV12-4
clone size: NA
D gene: TRBD2
J gene: TRBJ2-3
CDR3 DNA: TGTGCCAGCAGTTCTCGGGCGGGGGTCACAGATACGCAGTATTTT
CDR3 protein: CASSSRAGVTDTQYF

V gene: TRBV14
clone size: once
D gene: NA
J gene: TRBJ2-7
CDR3 DNA: TGTGCCAGCAGCCACTATTCTGAGCAGTACTTC
CDR3 protein: CASSHYSEQYF

V gene: TRBV12-3/TRBV12-4
clone size: NA
D gene: TRBD1
J gene: TRBJ2-7
CDR3 DNA: TGTGCCAGCAGTAAGACAGGGTACTACGAGCAGTACTTC
CDR3 protein: CASSKTGYYEQYF

V gene: TRBV27
clone size: NA
D gene: TRBD1
J gene: TRBJ2-7
CDR3 DNA: TGTGCCAGCAGTTTTGGGGACAGGCTCTCCTACGAGCAGTACTTC
CDR3 protein: CASSFGDRLSYEQYF